This entry describes one T cell receptor (beta chain). Using immunoSEQ multiplex PCR, the repertoire was profiled, and TCRdb retains in-frame clones only, with some absent. The data hold approximately 26,000 clones, with roughly four fifths observed a single time. The treatment here: randomized to nivolumab then ipilimumab (arm A) or the reverse (arm B). None of the patients previously received DNA-damaging chemotherapy. PBMC sorting kept live CD3+CD8+ cells without CD19 or CD56. The source of the sample is a study of sequential checkpoint blockade in melanoma. As for the study in general: First-line arms were nivolumab then ipilimumab, or the reverse, randomized 1:1. Each arm's sequence ended with maintenance nivolumab.

The sequence came from a human donor with melanoma. Sequencing used CD8+ T cells sorted from blood (inferred from file names), obtained from a patient given nivolumab and ipilimumab in sequence.

Written as DNA, the CDR3 is TGTGCCCCGCAAGGAGACTACGAGCAGTACTTC. As protein: CAPQGDYEQYF. This chain connects TRBV9 to TRBJ2-5; D uncertain. The better agreement between TRBJ2-7 and the DNA end casts doubt on the J call. Germline values: CDR1 SGDLS, CDR2 YYNGEE. The CDR3 is 11 amino acids.